This T cell receptor beta chain emerged from a study of cytomegalovirus exposure and HLA in healthy donors. The V and J ends lost 7 bases and 5 bases respectively, with 14 bases between them. The germline CDR1 and CDR2 sequences are MNHEY and SVGAGI. The CDR3 extends over 14 amino acids. Here immunoSEQ multiplex PCR was the method, and the copy in TCRdb shows in-frame clones only, minus some. The data show 200,000 or so clones, about 79% seen once. As regards this clone: The antigen remains undetermined.

General study results and limits: Investigators reported 150 to 200 TCR beta chains as tied to cytomegalovirus.

This sequence joins TRBV6-5 and TRBJ1-4, with a weak D call TRBD1 (5 bases). The specimen was PBMCs. The sequence came from a woman aged 25 to 45 in good health and CMV-seropositive. In nucleotides, the CDR3 is TGTGCCAGCAACGTTAAGGGGCCAAATGAAAAACTGTTTTTT. It translates to CASNVKGPNEKLFF.